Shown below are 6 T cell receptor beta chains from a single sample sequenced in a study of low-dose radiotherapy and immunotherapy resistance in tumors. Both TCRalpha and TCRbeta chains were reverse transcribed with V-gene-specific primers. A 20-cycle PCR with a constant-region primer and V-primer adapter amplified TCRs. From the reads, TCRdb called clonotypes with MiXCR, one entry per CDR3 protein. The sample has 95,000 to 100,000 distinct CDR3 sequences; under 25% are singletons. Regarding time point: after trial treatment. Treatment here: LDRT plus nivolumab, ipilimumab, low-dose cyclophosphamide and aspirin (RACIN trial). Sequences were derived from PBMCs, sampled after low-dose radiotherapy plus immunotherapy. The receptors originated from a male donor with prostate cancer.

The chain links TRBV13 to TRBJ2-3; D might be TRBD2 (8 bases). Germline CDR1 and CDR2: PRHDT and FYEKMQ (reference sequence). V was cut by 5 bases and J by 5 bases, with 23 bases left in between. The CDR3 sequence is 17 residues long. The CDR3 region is CASSQEGARGDEDTQYF. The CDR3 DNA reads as TGTGCCAGCAGCCAAGAGGGGGCGCGGGGGGATGAAGATACGCAGTATTTT.

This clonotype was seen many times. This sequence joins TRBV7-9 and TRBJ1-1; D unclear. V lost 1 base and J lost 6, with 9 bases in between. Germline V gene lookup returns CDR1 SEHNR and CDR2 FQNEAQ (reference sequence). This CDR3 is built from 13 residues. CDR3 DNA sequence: TGTGCCAGCAGCTTAGATTGGAGGCCTGAAGCTTTCTTT. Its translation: CASSLDWRPEAFF.

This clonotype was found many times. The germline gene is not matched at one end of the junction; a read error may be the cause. DNA of the CDR3: TGTGCTAGCAGCCCGGGACCTCGCGAGACCCAGTACTTC. Translation: CASSPGPRETQYF. The chain joins TRBV7-7 to TRBJ2-5; D tentatively fits TRBD1 or TRBD2 (5 bases each). This CDR3 comprises 13 residues. Germline CDR1 SSHAT, CDR2 FNYEAQ (reference sequence).

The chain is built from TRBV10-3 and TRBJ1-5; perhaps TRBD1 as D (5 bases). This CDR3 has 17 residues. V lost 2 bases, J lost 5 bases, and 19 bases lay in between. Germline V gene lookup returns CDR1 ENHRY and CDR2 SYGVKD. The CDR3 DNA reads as TGTGCCATCAGTGAGCTCCCTTGGGAGGGGAGAGATCAGCCCCAGCATTTT. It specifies CAISELPWEGRDQPQHF.

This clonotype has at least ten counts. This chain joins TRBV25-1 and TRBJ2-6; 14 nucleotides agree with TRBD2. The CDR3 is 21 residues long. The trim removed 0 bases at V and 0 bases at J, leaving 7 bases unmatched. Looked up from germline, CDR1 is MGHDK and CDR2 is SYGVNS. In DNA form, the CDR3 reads TGTGCCAGCAGTGAATATATTCCGGGACTAGCGGGGGTCTCTGGGGCCAACGTCCTGACTTTC. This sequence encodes CASSEYIPGLAGVSGANVLTF. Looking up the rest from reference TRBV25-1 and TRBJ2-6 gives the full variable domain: EADIYQTPRYLVIGTGKKITLECSQTMGHDKMYWYQQDPGMELHLIHYSYGVNSTEKGDLSSESTVSRIRTEHFPLTLESARPSHTSQYLCASSEYIPGLAGVSGANVLTFGAGSRLTVL.

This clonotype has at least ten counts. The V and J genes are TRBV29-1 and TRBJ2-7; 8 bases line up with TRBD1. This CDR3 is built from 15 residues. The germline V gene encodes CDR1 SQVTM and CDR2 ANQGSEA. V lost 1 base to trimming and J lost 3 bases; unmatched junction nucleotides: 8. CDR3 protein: CSVEGPGQEDYEQYF. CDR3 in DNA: TGCAGCGTTGAAGGTCCGGGACAGGAGGACTACGAGCAGTACTTC.